This TCR beta chain was sequenced in a study of cytomegalovirus exposure and HLA in healthy donors. CDR3 size: 15 residues. The V gene's germline CDR1 is SGHRS and CDR2 YFSETQ. The V end was cut by 4 bases, the J end by 0 bases, with 10 bases between. On this clone: Its antigen is not identified.

The repertoire was sequenced with immunoSEQ multiplex PCR; TCRdb's copy has only in-frame clones and lacks some. This sample has 200,000 or so clones; 80% to 90% occur once, and the top ten carry around an eighth. Study-level findings and limits: Subsequent analysis found a tendency for first-cohort TCR clusters to co-occur within the approximately 130 validation repertoires.

The sequence was collected from a woman aged 25 to 39 in good health and CMV-seropositive. The chain carries TRBV5-1 and TRBJ1-4; weak D call: TRBD1 (6 bases). Source material: PBMCs. The CDR3 protein is CASSIGQTTNEKLFF. In DNA, the CDR3 is TGCGCCAGCAGCATTGGACAGACAACTAATGAAAAACTGTTTTTT.